This paragraph reports one T cell receptor beta chain. The data were obtained in a study of blood T cell repertoires in COVID-19. Study-wide background: The cDNA or gDNA used as material had been derived from T cells, B-cell-depleted T cells, or PBMCs.

This CDR3 region has 15 residues. Trimming at V came to 1 base and at J to 1 base, leaving 2 bases not matched to a gene. The germline V gene has CDR1 LGHDT and CDR2 YNNKEL (reference sequence). Measured with immunoSEQ multiplex PCR; TCRdb has only the in-frame clones, and not every one. The sample carries 230,000 or so clones, 90% recorded once. The sample comprised peripheral blood. The chain employs TRBV3-1 (or the pseudogene TRBV3-2) and TRBJ2-7; 9 bases map to TRBD2. This TCR was sampled from a woman in her fifties or sixties with COVID-19, enrolled during active disease. The CDR3: CASSQVRGGSYEQYF. The CDR3 DNA reads TGTGCCAGCAGCCAAGTGCGGGGGGGATCCTACGAGCAGTACTTC.